This entry lists 18 T cell receptor beta chains sequenced from one sample in a study of cytomegalovirus exposure and HLA in healthy donors (dated by TCRdb to between 2016 and 2019). Libraries were made using the immunoSEQ multiplex PCR assay. For the multiplex PCR, a mixture combining 60 forward primers for TCR Vbeta segments and 13 reverse primers for TCR Jbeta segments was used. TCRdb took over this immuneACCESS table, retaining in-frame rearrangements with V and J assigned. Such tables are incomplete; in checked studies, under half of the missing clones stem from an unresolved V gene, and the remainder is unexplained. The sample table shows roughly 150,000 clones, and about 85% are seen once. The ten largest clones take up 1% of the sample. The sequenced sample was PBMCs. The receptor source for this set is a boy aged 2-9 years in good health and CMV-seronegative.

The V gene is TRBV10-1, the J gene TRBJ2-6; D remains unclear. The germline V gene has CDR1 WNHNN and CDR2 SYGVQD (reference sequence). The CDR3 loop spans 15 amino acids. V was shortened by 2 bases and J by 0 bases, with 5 bases between the two germline ends. The CDR3 bases are TGCGCCAGCAGTGAGGAGAACTCTGGGGCCAACGTCCTGACTTTC. As protein: CASSEENSGANVLTF.

The rearrangement uses TRBV29-1 and TRBJ2-3; the match to TRBD1 covers 7 bases. This CDR3 has 14 amino acids. J gave up 2 bases and V 4 bases, and 6 bases lay outside the gene matches. CDR1 is SQVTM and CDR2 is ANQGSEA in the germline V gene. The CDR3 nucleotides are TGCAGCGTTGGCCACAGGGGACCCACAGATACGCAGTATTTT. Translated, it gives CSVGHRGPTDTQYF.

The count of this clone is one. The chain joins TRBV10-3 to TRBJ1-5; D remains unclear. Germline CDR1 is ENHRY and CDR2 is SYGVKD. CDR3 length: 17 amino acids. The germline V and J ends were trimmed by 11 bases and 1 base, with 24 bases remaining between them. In DNA form, the CDR3 reads TGTGCCTCAACCCCCCAGGTTATGGGCGTGAGCAATCAGCCCCAGCATTTT. Translating it yields CASTPQVMGVSNQPQHF.

This clone appeared a few times. Here the CDR3 reads CSVEGQGVGYTF. DNA of the CDR3: TGCAGCGTTGAAGGACAGGGAGTAGGCTACACCTTC. The gene calls are TRBV29-1 and TRBJ1-2, with TRBD1 matching over 7 bases. CDR1 SQVTM and CDR2 ANQGSEA come from the germline V gene. This CDR3 contains 12 residues. The V gene end was trimmed by 1 base and the J gene end by 8 bases; junction bases not matched to a gene: 4.

V usage is TRBV19 and J usage is TRBJ1-1; possible D gene TRBD1, 6 bases. Germline CDR1 reads LNHDA; CDR2 reads SQIVND (reference sequence). V was shortened by 4 bases and J by 3 bases, with 15 bases between the two germline ends. This CDR3 is built from 15 residues. The CDR3 protein is CASSTQGQLYTEAFF. For the CDR3, the DNA is TGTGCCAGTAGTACCCAAGGACAGCTTTACACTGAAGCTTTCTTT.

This clone was counted a single time. The chain links TRBV6-4 to TRBJ2-6; D remains unclear. The CDR3 has 15 residues. Germline V gene data show CDR1 as MRHNA and CDR2 as SNTAGT. V was pared by 4 bases and J by 1 base, with 8 bases between. The CDR3 DNA reads TGTGCCAGCAGTGGATGGCTTTCTGGGGCCAACGTCCTGACTTTC. Protein sequence: CASSGWLSGANVLTF.

This chain links TRBV25-1 with TRBJ2-5, with D perhaps TRBD2 (5 bases). Deletions cut 1 base from V and 2 bases from J, with 8 bases between. Per germline, CDR1 MGHDK and CDR2 SYGVNS. CDR3 size: 14 residues. The CDR3 sequence: CASSELGEQETQYF. The CDR3 nucleotides are TGTGCCAGCAGTGAATTGGGAGAACAAGAGACCCAGTACTTC. Full variable domain (outside the CDR3, taken from reference TRBV25-1 and TRBJ2-5): EADIYQTPRYLVIGTGKKITLECSQTMGHDKMYWYQQDPGMELHLIHYSYGVNSTEKGDLSSESTVSRIRTEHFPLTLESARPSHTSQYLCASSELGEQETQYFGPGTRLLVL.

CDR3 region: CASSLGGRDRGLYGYTF. The DNA for the CDR3 is TGTGCCAGCAGCTTAGGGGGCAGGGACAGGGGGCTGTATGGCTACACCTTC. This chain links TRBV7-4 with TRBJ1-2; TRBD1 matches 12 bases. CDR3 length: 17 amino acids. The ends lost 1 base at V and 5 bases at J; junction bases unmatched: 8. The germline CDR1 and CDR2 sequences are SGHVT and SQSDAQ. The whole variable domain, filled in from reference TRBV7-4 and TRBJ1-2, reads GAGVSQSPRYKVAKRGRDVALRCDSISGHVTLYWYRQTLGQGSEVLTYSQSDAQRDKSGRPSGRFSAERPERSVSTLKIQRTEQGDSAVYLCASSLGGRDRGLYGYTFGSGTRLTVV.

This clone was counted a few times. The chain employs TRBV6-1 and TRBJ2-2; a possible D gene is TRBD1 (6 bases). Trimming left V 6 bases short and J 2 bases short, with 13 bases between. Germline lookup yields CDR1 MNHNS and CDR2 SASEGT. The CDR3 extends over 15 amino acids. Here the CDR3 reads CASRQTGTNTGELFF. In DNA, the CDR3 is TGTGCCAGCAGGCAAACCGGGACAAACACCGGGGAGCTGTTTTTT.

V and J are TRBV28 and TRBJ1-1; 8 bases are a match to TRBD1. V was pared by 5 bases and J by 0 bases, with 8 bases of the junction left unmatched. The CDR3 totals 16 residues. Germline CDR1 and CDR2: MDHEN and SYDVKM. This CDR3 reads CASSPPRTGMNTEAFF. The CDR3 DNA follows: TGTGCCAGCAGTCCACCTCGGACAGGGATGAACACTGAAGCTTTCTTT.

CDR3 loop: CASSYYSNQPQHF. CDR3 sequence (DNA): TGTGCCAGCAGCTATTATAGCAATCAGCCCCAGCATTTT. The chain uses TRBV6-5 and TRBJ1-5, with no clear D. The CDR3 totals 13 residues. The germline gives CDR1 MNHEY, CDR2 SVGAGI. V was shortened by 6 bases and J by 0 bases, with 6 bases between the two germline ends.

This chain connects TRBV13 to TRBJ1-4; a weak D match, TRBD1 (6 bases). The V and J ends lost 6 bases and 0 bases respectively, with 8 bases between them. The CDR3 covers 14 residues. Germline loops: CDR1 PRHDT, CDR2 FYEKMQ (reference sequence). The DNA for the CDR3 is TGTGCCAGCAGACAGGGTACAACTAATGAAAAACTGTTTTTT. This encodes CASRQGTTNEKLFF.

This clone is a singleton in its sample. J is TRBJ2-3 and V is TRBV6-4; 11 positions agree with TRBD2. Unmatched junction bases numbered 4, after V lost 5 bases and J lost 6 bases. Looked up from germline, CDR1 is MRHNA and CDR2 is SNTAGT. The CDR3 spans 14 residues. The CDR3 DNA follows: TGTGCCAGCAGTCTAGCGGGAGGCATGGATACGCAGTATTTT. Translating gives CASSLAGGMDTQYF.

This chain connects TRBV2 to TRBJ2-3, with 7 bases aligning to TRBD2. Germline V lookup: CDR1 SNHLY, CDR2 FYNNEI. J was trimmed by 2 bases and V by 7 bases; bases with no gene match: 6. The CDR3 length is 14 residues. The CDR3 protein is CASIRDYITDTQYF. CDR3 bases: TGTGCCAGCATTAGGGACTATATCACAGATACGCAGTATTTT.

This clone occurred a few times. The chain has TRBV2 and TRBJ2-1; TRBD1 matches at 9 bases. Germline CDR1 and CDR2: SNHLY and FYNNEI. With 6 bases clipped from V and 7 bases from J, the junction kept 4 bases outside the gene matches. The CDR3 extends over 13 amino acids. CDR3 sequence (DNA): TGTGCCAGCAGGGACAGGGGAGGGAATGAGCAGTTCTTC. It specifies CASRDRGGNEQFF.

The chain uses TRBV28 and TRBJ1-2, with TRBD1 identical over 10 bases. CDR1 MDHEN and CDR2 SYDVKM come from the germline V gene. The junction had 7 bases not matched to a gene; V was cut back by 5 bases and J by 4 bases. This CDR3 comprises 15 residues. CDR3 DNA sequence: TGTGCCAGCAGTCCCGGGACAGGGGTACCCTATGGCTACACCTTC. Its translation is CASSPGTGVPYGYTF.

The rearrangement joins TRBV9 to TRBJ2-1, with TRBD2 matching 8 bases. Germline lookup yields CDR1 SGDLS and CDR2 YYNGEE. This CDR3 has 16 residues. The V segment lost 3 bases and the J segment 4 bases; nucleotides outside the gene matches: 9. DNA of the CDR3: TGTGCCAGCAGCGCCAAGGAGTTAGCGGGATACAATGAGCAGTTCTTC. As protein: CASSAKELAGYNEQFF.

The chain links TRBV4-2 to TRBJ1-1; 10 bases match TRBD1. Germline values: CDR1 LGHNA, CDR2 YNFKEQ. The junction had 4 bases not matched to a gene; V was cut back by 5 bases and J by 4 bases. The CDR3 is 14 amino acids. The chain's CDR3 is CASSGQGVSTEAFF. The CDR3 DNA follows: TGTGCCAGCAGCGGACAGGGGGTAAGCACTGAAGCTTTCTTT.